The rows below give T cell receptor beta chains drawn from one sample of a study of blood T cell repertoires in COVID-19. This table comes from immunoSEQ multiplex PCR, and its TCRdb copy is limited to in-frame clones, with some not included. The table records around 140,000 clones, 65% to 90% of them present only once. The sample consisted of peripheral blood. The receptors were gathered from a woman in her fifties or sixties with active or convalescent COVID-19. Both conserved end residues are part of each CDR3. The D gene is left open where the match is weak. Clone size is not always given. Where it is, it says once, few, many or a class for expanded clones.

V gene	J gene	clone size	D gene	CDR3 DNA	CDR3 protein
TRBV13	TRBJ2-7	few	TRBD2	TGTGCCAGCAGCCCGAGGGGACTAGCGGACGAGCAGTACTTC	CASSPRGLADEQYF
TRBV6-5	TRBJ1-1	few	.	TGTGCCAGCAGTTACAGGGGGAACACTGAAGCTTTCTTT	CASSYRGNTEAFF
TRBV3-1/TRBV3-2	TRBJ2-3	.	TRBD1	TGTGCCAGCAGCCGCCCGACAGGGGGAAAGGATACGCAGTATTTT	CASSRPTGGKDTQYF
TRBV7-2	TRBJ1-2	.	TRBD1	TGTGCCAGCAGCTTCGACGGGACAGGTGGCTACACCTTC	CASSFDGTGGYTF
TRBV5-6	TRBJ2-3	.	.	TGTGCCAGCAGCTTGGTTTTCATCCGGAGTCCTAGCACAGATACGCAGTATTTT	CASSLVFIRSPSTDTQYF
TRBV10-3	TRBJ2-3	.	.	TGTGCCATCGGGGCGGGGGCCGCAGATACGCAGTATTTT	CAIGAGAADTQYF
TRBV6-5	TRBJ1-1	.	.	TGTGCCAGCAGTTACGGAGGAGGGCCCGGCGCTGAAGCTTTCTTT	CASSYGGGPGAEAFF
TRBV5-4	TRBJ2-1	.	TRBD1	TGTGCCAGCAGCCCCGGGACAGAGACCTACAATGAGCAGTTCTTC	CASSPGTETYNEQFF
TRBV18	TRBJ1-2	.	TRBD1	TGTGCCAGCTCACCCGGACAGGCTAACTATGGCTACACCTTC	CASSPGQANYGYTF
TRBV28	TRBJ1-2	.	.	TGTGCCAGCCAACAACAGGGAAGGTATGGCTACACCTTC	CASQQQGRYGYTF
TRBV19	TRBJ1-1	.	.	TGTGCCAGTAGTAAGGACACCCTGAACACTGAAGCTTTCTTT	CASSKDTLNTEAFF
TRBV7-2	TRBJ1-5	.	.	TGTGCCAGCAGCTTAGTTATCAACTTGGATCAGCCCCAGCATTTT	CASSLVINLDQPQHF
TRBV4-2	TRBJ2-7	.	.	TGTGCCAGCAGCCAGGGGATCCGGGATTTGGACTCCTACGAGCAGTACTTC	CASSQGIRDLDSYEQYF
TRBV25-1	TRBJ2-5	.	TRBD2	TGTGCCAGCAGTAAACTAGCGGGGGGGCAGGGTCGGCAAGAGACCCAGTACTTC	CASSKLAGGQGRQETQYF
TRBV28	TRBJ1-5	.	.	TGTGCCAGCAGTTTAGGACAGAGGGATCAGCCCCAGCATTTT	CASSLGQRDQPQHF
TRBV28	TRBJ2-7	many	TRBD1	TGTGCCAGCAGTTTAGCCCGACAGGGATCCTACGAGCAGTACTTC	CASSLARQGSYEQYF
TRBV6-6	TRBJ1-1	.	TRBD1	TGTGCCAGCACCCGACAGGGTCAGAACACTGAAGCTTTCTTT	CASTRQGQNTEAFF
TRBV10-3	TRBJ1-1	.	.	TGTGCCATCAGTGCAGGGGTTGAAGCTTTCTTT	CAISAGVEAFF
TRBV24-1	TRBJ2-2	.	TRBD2	TGTGCCACCAGTGATTTACGGGGGGTAGAGACCGGGGAGCTGTTTTTT	CATSDLRGVETGELFF
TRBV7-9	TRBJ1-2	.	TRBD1	TGTGCCAGCAGCCCGCAGCCGGGACAGGGGAACTATGGCTACACCTTC	CASSPQPGQGNYGYTF
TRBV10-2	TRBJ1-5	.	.	TGCGCCAGCAGTGAGGGGGGGTCCAATCAGCCCCAGCATTTT	CASSEGGSNQPQHF
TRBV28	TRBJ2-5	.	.	TGTGCGTCTCGGGACAAAGAGACCCAGTACTTC	CASRDKETQYF
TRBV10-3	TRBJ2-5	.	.	TGTGCCATCTCAGAGAGGGGGCAAGAGACCCAGTACTTC	CAISERGQETQYF
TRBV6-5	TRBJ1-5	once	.	TGTGCCAGCGAGGGTCTAAGGAGCAATCAGCCCCAGCATTTT	CASEGLRSNQPQHF
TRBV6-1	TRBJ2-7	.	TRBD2	TGTGCCAGCAGTGACCCCCCAACTAGCGGGAGGGCCTACGAGCAGTACTTC	CASSDPPTSGRAYEQYF
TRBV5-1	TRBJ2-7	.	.	TGCGCCAGCAGCTTGGGAAGGGAGATCTACGAGCAGTACTTC	CASSLGREIYEQYF
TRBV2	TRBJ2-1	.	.	TGTGCCAGCAGGACATTACAGGGACCCTACAATGAGCAGTTCTTC	CASRTLQGPYNEQFF